Below are 3 T cell receptor beta chains sequenced from a single sample in a study of identical twins. TCRdb analysed the 5' RACE reads with MiXCR anew, one entry per CDR3 protein. The table has some 790,000 distinct CDR3 sequences, roughly 18% seen once. These data are also associated with another study on T cells expressing NK-cell markers.

Sequences were obtained from PBMCs. These receptors were taken from a woman younger than 35 in good health.

This clonotype was counted between two and nine times. V usage is TRBV6-5 and J usage is TRBJ1-2, with 7 bases aligning to TRBD1. The CDR3 runs to 15 residues. The J segment lost 2 bases and the V segment lost 5 bases, leaving 8 bases of the junction unmatched. CDR1 and CDR2 from the germline V gene are MNHEY and SVGAGI. CDR3 DNA: TGTGCCAGCAGTCAACTCGGACAGGAAAACTATGGCTACACCTTC. It is translated as CASSQLGQENYGYTF.

This clonotype was found a few times. The chain is built from TRBV12-3 or TRBV12-4 and TRBJ1-5; TRBD1 agrees at 7 bases. This CDR3 contains 15 residues. V was pared by 5 bases and J by 2 bases, with 6 bases of the junction left unmatched. The CDR3 loop is CASSDRQGGNQPQHF. The CDR3 coding sequence is TGTGCCAGCAGTGACCGACAGGGCGGCAATCAGCCCCAGCATTTT.

The J gene is TRBJ2-6, the V gene TRBV6-1; D perhaps matches TRBD2 (6 bases). V was pared by 6 bases and J by 0 bases, with 12 bases between. Per germline, CDR1 MNHNS and CDR2 SASEGT. The CDR3 runs to 16 residues. CDR3 in DNA: TGTGCCAGCAGCTCCCTAGCGACCTCTGGGGCCAACGTCCTGACTTTC. It codes for CASSSLATSGANVLTF.